The 9 T cell receptor beta chains below were found in one sample sequenced in a study of blood T cell repertoires in COVID-19. Profiled with immunoSEQ multiplex PCR; TCRdb holds only in-frame clones, not every one. The table includes 45,000 to 60,000 clones, roughly 90% detected once. Sequencing was performed on peripheral blood. These receptors were obtained from a human donor in a cohort sampled during active COVID-19.

The chain recombines TRBV19 with TRBJ2-2; D possibly corresponds to TRBD2 (6 bases). The V and J ends lost 5 bases and 1 base respectively, with 11 bases between them. CDR1 is LNHDA, CDR2 SQIVND, per germline (reference sequence). The CDR3 spans 15 residues. CDR3 sequence (DNA): TGTGCCAGTAGTTTCTATAGCGGGAACACCGGGGAGCTGTTTTTT. This codes for CASSFYSGNTGELFF.

V usage is TRBV7-2 and J usage is TRBJ2-6; D ambiguous. The CDR3 spans 15 residues. Trimming took off 3 bases at V and 0 bases at J, with 6 bases between the two ends. In germline, CDR1 is SGHTA, CDR2 FQGNSA. The CDR3 protein is CASSFSPSGANVLTF. The CDR3 DNA sequence: TGTGCCAGCAGCTTTAGCCCCTCTGGGGCCAACGTCCTGACTTTC.

The chain employs TRBV6-5 and TRBJ1-1; the match to TRBD1 covers 8 bases. The CDR3 covers 12 residues. Trimming removed 4 bases from V and 10 bases from J; junction bases left unmatched: 5. Germline CDR1 is MNHEY and CDR2 is SVGAGI. CDR3 nucleotide sequence: TGTGCCAGCAGTTTTACAGGGGGGGTAGCTTTCTTT. Translation: CASSFTGGVAFF.

The V gene is TRBV3-1 (or the pseudogene TRBV3-2), the J gene TRBJ1-6, with a weak D call TRBD1 (6 bases). V was trimmed by 10 bases and J by 10 bases, leaving 20 bases between them. The CDR3 has 14 residues. Looked up from germline, CDR1 is LGHDT and CDR2 is YNNKEL (reference sequence). The CDR3 protein is CATSGGGERSPLHF. The DNA of the CDR3 is TGTGCCACCTCGGGGGGCGGGGAACGCTCACCCCTCCACTTT.

This clone was detected only once. The V and J genes are TRBV30 and TRBJ1-5; tentatively, D is TRBD1 (5 bases). Trimming stripped 0 bases from V and 4 bases from J, with 10 bases between. This CDR3 comprises 14 residues. Germline CDR1 reads GTSNPN; CDR2 reads SVGIG (reference sequence). The CDR3 here is CAWSVYGGNQPQHF. CDR3 bases: TGTGCCTGGAGTGTATATGGGGGGAATCAGCCCCAGCATTTT.

This clone was detected only a few times. The gene calls are TRBV4-2 and TRBJ2-7; maybe TRBD2 (6 bases). CDR1 is LGHNA and CDR2 is YNFKEQ in the germline V gene. The length of the CDR3 is 18 residues. V was trimmed by 0 bases and J by 0 bases, leaving 18 bases between them. The CDR3 reads CASSQDLIGSGSSYEQYF. The CDR3 nucleotides read TGTGCCAGCAGCCAAGATCTGATCGGGAGCGGTAGCTCCTACGAGCAGTACTTC.

This clone was observed a single time. The chain's CDR3 is CATQTGTNTGELFF. CDR3 sequence (DNA): TGTGCCACTCAGACAGGGACAAACACCGGGGAGCTGTTTTTT. V is TRBV10-3 and J is TRBJ2-2, with TRBD1 matching 7 bases. The CDR3 is 14 residues long. V lost 10 bases and J lost 2; bases outside the gene matches: 7. Germline CDR1 ENHRY, CDR2 SYGVKD.

This chain joins TRBV19 and TRBJ1-2, with TRBD1 as a possible D gene (6 bases). CDR3 length: 19 amino acids. V was pared by 1 base and J by 1 base, with 22 bases between. Per the germline V gene, CDR1 is LNHDA and CDR2 is SQIVND (reference sequence). The CDR3 loop is CASSIVGQGTKSFNYGYTF. The DNA for the CDR3 is TGTGCCAGTAGTATAGTGGGTCAGGGGACAAAATCCTTTAACTATGGCTACACCTTC.

The gene calls are TRBV7-9 and TRBJ1-6, with 7 bases that match TRBD1. Germline V gene sequence: CDR1 SEHNR, CDR2 FQNEAQ (reference sequence). Germline trimming cut 5 bases from V and 7 bases from J; bases unmatched to any gene: 11. This CDR3 has 16 amino acids. The CDR3 loop is CASSARQGLWNSPLHF. The CDR3 bases are TGTGCCAGCAGCGCCCGACAGGGCCTATGGAATTCACCCCTCCACTTT.